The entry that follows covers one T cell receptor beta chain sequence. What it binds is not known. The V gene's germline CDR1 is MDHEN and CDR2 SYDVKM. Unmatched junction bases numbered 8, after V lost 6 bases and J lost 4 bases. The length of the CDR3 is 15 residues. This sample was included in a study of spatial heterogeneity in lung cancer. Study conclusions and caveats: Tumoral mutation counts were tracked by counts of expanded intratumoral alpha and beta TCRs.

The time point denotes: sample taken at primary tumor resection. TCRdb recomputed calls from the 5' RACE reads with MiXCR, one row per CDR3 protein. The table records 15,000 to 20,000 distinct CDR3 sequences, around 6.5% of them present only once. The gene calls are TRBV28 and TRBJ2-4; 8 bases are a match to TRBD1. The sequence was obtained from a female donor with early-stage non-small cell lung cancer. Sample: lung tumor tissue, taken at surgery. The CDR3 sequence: CASSLTTGGKNIQYF. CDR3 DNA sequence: TGTGCCAGCAGCCTAACCACAGGGGGTAAAAACATTCAGTACTTC.